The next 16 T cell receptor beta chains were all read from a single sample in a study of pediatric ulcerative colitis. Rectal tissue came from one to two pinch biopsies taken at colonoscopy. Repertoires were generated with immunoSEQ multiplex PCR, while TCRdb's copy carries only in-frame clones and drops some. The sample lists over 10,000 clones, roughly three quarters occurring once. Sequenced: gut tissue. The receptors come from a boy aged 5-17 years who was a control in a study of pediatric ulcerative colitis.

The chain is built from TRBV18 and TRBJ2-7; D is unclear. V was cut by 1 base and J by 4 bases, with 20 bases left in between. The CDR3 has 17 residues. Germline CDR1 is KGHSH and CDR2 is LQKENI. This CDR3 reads CASSPQSIAMVSYEQYF. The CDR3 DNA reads TGTGCCAGCTCACCACAGTCAATAGCTATGGTTTCGTACGAGCAGTACTTC.

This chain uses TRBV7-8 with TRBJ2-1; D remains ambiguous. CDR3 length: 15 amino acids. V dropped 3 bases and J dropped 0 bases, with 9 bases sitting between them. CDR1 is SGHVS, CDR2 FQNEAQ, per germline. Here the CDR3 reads CASSFQASSYNEQFF. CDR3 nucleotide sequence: TGTGCCAGCAGCTTCCAAGCGAGCTCCTACAATGAGCAGTTCTTC.

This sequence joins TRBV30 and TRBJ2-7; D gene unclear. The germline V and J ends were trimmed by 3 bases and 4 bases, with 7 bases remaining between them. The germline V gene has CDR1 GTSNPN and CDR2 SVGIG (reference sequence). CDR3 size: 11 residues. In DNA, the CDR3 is TGTGCCTGGAGCAACATTTACGAGCAGTACTTC. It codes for CAWSNIYEQYF. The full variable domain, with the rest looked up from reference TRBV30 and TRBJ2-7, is SQTIHQWPATLVQPVGSPLSLECTVEGTSNPNLYWYRQAAGRGLQLLFYSVGIGQISSEVPQNLSASRPQDRQFILSSKKLLLSDSGFYLCAWSNIYEQYFGPGTRLTVT.

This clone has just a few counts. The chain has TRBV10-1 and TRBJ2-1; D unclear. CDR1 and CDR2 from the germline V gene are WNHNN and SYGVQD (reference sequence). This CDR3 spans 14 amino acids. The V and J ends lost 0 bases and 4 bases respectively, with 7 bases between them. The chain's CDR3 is CASSESSTYNEQFF. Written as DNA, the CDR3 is TGCGCCAGCAGTGAGTCATCCACATACAATGAGCAGTTCTTC.

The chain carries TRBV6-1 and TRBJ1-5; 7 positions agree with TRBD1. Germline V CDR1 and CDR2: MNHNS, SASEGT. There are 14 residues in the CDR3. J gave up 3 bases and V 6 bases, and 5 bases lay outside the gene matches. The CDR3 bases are TGTGCCAGCAGAAGGGACAGCTACAATCAGCCCCAGCATTTT. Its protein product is CASRRDSYNQPQHF.

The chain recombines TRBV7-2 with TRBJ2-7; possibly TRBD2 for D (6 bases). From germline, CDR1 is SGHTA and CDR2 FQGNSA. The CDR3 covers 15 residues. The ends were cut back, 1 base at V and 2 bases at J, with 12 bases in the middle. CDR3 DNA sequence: TGTGCCAGCAGCTTAGTAATTAGCGGAACCTACGAGCAGTACTTC. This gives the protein CASSLVISGTYEQYF.

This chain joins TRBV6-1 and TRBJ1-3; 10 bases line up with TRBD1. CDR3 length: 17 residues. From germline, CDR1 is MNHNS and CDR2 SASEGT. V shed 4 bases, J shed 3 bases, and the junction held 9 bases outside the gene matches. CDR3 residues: CASSAKTGQGFGNTIYF. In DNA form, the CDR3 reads TGTGCCAGCAGTGCTAAGACGGGACAGGGGTTTGGAAACACCATATATTTT.

CDR3 in amino acids: CASSQAGQGYNEQFF. Written as DNA, the CDR3 is TGTGCCAGCAGCCAAGCCGGCCAGGGGTACAATGAGCAGTTCTTC. The chain is built from TRBV4-2 and TRBJ2-1, with D possibly matching TRBD1 (6 bases). This CDR3 spans 15 amino acids. Trimming pared 1 base from V and 4 bases from J, leaving 11 bases between. The V gene's germline CDR1 is LGHNA and CDR2 YNFKEQ.

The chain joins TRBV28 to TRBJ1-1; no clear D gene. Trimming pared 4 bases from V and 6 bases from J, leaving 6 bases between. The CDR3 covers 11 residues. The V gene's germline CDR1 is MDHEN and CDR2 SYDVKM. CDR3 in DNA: TGTGCCAGCAGTTCGGCCGCTGAAGCTTTCTTT. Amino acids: CASSSAAEAFF.

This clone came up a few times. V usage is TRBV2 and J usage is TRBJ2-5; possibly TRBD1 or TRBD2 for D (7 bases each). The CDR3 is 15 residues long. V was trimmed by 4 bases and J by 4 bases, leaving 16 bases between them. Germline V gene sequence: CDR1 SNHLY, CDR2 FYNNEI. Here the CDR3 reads CASSGSGRGGETQYF. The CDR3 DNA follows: TGTGCCAGCAGTGGGTCCGGCAGGGGGGGAGAGACCCAGTACTTC.

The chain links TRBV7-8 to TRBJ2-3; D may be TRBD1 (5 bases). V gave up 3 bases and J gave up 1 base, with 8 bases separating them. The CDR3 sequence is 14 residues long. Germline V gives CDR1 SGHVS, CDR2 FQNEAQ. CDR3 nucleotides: TGTGCCAGCAGCTTTGTGGGGCGCACAGATACGCAGTATTTT. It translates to CASSFVGRTDTQYF.

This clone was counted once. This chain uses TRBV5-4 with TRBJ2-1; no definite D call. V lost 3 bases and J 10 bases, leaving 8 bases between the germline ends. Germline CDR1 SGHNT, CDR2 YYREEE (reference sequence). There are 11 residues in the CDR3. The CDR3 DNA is TGTGCCAGCAGCTCTAGAAACGAGCAGTTCTTC. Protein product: CASSSRNEQFF.

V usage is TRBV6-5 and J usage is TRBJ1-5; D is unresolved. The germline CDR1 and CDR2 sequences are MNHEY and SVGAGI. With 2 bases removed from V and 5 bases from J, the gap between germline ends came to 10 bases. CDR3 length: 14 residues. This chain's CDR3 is CASSYQERHQPQHF. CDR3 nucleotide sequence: TGTGCCAGCAGTTACCAAGAGAGGCATCAGCCCCAGCATTTT.

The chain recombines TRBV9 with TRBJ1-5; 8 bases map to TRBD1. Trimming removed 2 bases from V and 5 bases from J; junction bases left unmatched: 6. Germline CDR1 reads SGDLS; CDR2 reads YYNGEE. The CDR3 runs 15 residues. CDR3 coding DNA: TGTGCCAGCAGCGTCGCAGGGGGCCTTTATCAGCCCCAGCATTTT. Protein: CASSVAGGLYQPQHF.

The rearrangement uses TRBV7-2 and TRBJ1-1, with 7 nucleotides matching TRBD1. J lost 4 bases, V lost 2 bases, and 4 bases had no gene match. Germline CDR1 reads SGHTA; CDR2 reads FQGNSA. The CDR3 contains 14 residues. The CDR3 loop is CASSLRQGGTEAFF. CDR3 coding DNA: TGTGCCAGCAGCTTACGACAGGGCGGCACTGAAGCTTTCTTT.

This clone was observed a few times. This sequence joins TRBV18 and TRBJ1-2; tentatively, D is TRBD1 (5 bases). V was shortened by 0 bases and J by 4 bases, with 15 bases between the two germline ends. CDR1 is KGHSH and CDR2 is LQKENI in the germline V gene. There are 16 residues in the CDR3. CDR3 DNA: TGTGCCAGCTCACCACCTTCAGGGTCCTACCTCTATGGCTACACCTTC. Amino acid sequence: CASSPPSGSYLYGYTF.